The 8 T cell receptor beta chains reported below all come from one sample, sequenced in a study of regulatory T cells in long-lasting Graves disease. Specified time point: persistent/refractory GD, antithyroid drugs over 5 years with positive TRAb. Generation of the TCR library employed RNA extracted from PBMCs. HTBI primers from iRepertoire and Arm-PCR of CDR3 regions yielded the TCR beta libraries. TCRdb re-analysed the multiplex PCR reads in MiXCR, keeping a single row per CDR3 protein. The data hold a few hundred thousand distinct CDR3 sequences, with around 20% observed a single time. The starting material was peripheral blood mononuclear cells (PBMCs), obtained when the disease was refractory, from a patient treated with antithyroid drugs. Receptors were obtained from a female donor with Graves disease.

This clonotype came up many times. The chain is built from TRBV5-5 and TRBJ2-5, with 12 nucleotides matching TRBD2. CDR1 is SGHKS, CDR2 YYEKEE, per germline (reference sequence). The J segment lost 4 bases and the V segment lost 2 bases, leaving 6 bases of the junction unmatched. CDR3 length: 16 residues. The CDR3 spells CASSFPGLAGRETQYF. Written as DNA, the CDR3 is TGTGCCAGCAGCTTTCCGGGACTAGCGGGTCGAGAGACCCAGTACTTC.

The chain is built from TRBV7-9 and TRBJ2-7; the D is unclear. Germline CDR1 reads SEHNR; CDR2 reads FQNEAQ (reference sequence). This CDR3 has 13 residues. V was shortened by 5 bases and J by 3 bases, with 11 bases between the two germline ends. This CDR3 is CASSPGPYYEQYF. CDR3 bases: TGTGCCAGCAGCCCTGGACCATACTACGAGCAGTACTTC.

This clonotype was seen a few times. The V call is TRBV5-1, the J call TRBJ2-7, with 11 bases lining up with TRBD2. The trim removed 4 bases at V and 0 bases at J, leaving 6 bases unmatched. The CDR3 covers 16 residues. Germline V gene lookup returns CDR1 SGHRS and CDR2 YFSETQ. CDR3 protein: CASSPTGTSGSYEQYF. The CDR3 DNA sequence: TGCGCCAGCAGCCCGACCGGGACTAGCGGCTCCTACGAGCAGTACTTC.

This clonotype was counted ten times or more. The V gene is TRBV6-5, the J gene TRBJ2-5, with a possible D match to TRBD1 (6 bases). V lost 2 bases, J lost 5 bases, and 15 bases lay in between. The CDR3 runs to 15 residues. The germline V gene has CDR1 MNHEY and CDR2 SVGAGI. The CDR3: CASSYLGLQGETQYF. In DNA, the CDR3 is TGTGCCAGCAGTTACCTAGGGCTCCAGGGGGAGACCCAGTACTTC.

The rearrangement joins TRBV19 to TRBJ1-1; D is ambiguous. Germline CDR1 LNHDA, CDR2 SQIVND (reference sequence). CDR3 length: 12 residues. With 5 bases removed from V and 12 bases from J, the gap between germline ends came to 16 bases. CDR3 sequence (DNA): TGTGCCAGTAGTTTCTCCGGGTCTCCGACTTTCTTT. Translating gives CASSFSGSPTFF.

This clonotype was counted between two and nine times. The chain couples TRBV25-1 to TRBJ1-6; TRBD1 matches at 7 bases. This CDR3 comprises 15 residues. V gave up 6 bases and J gave up 4 bases; unmatched junction bases: 6. Germline V CDR1 and CDR2: MGHDK, SYGVNS. CDR3 protein: CASSQQGFYNSPLHF. The CDR3 bases are TGTGCCAGCAGCCAACAGGGGTTTTATAATTCACCCCTCCACTTT.

This clonotype was found many times. CDR3 loop: CSAAGGTRTYEQYF. The CDR3, as DNA: TGCAGTGCTGCGGGGGGGACTCGAACCTACGAGCAGTACTTC. The chain is built from TRBV20-1 and TRBJ2-7, with 9 nucleotides matching TRBD2. With 5 bases clipped from V and 2 bases from J, the junction kept 7 bases outside the gene matches. This CDR3 is built from 14 residues. Per the germline V gene, CDR1 is DFQATT and CDR2 is SNEGSKA (reference sequence).

CDR3 sequence reads: CSAKAREQYF. Here the CDR3 DNA reads TGCAGTGCCAAAGCCCGCGAGCAGTACTTC. The chain recombines TRBV20-1 with TRBJ2-7, with no clear D. The CDR3 sequence is 10 residues long. Trimming stripped 6 bases from V and 6 bases from J, with 9 bases between. Germline V lookup: CDR1 DFQATT, CDR2 SNEGSKA (reference sequence).